This T cell receptor beta chain derives from a study of T cell responses to AZD1222 COVID-19 vaccine. CDR3 size: 12 residues. Per germline, CDR1 SSHAT and CDR2 FNYEAQ (reference sequence). Study-level findings and limits: Variant regions that are unmutated are reportedly the target of nearly half of spike-specific TCRs. The donor group comprised mostly white British people and more females; the analysis possibly underestimated clonal diversity.

Sequencing was performed with immunoSEQ multiplex PCR; in TCRdb, only in-frame clones are kept and a portion is missing. The sample includes some 170,000 clones, more than 85% seen only once; the top ten take approximately 1.7%. Remarks on this clone: Its target is not known. The junction shows a germline mismatch at one end, possibly a read error.

V gene TRBV7-7 combines with J gene TRBJ2-2; 8 nucleotides line up with TRBD2. The sequence was collected from an adult who received the AZD1222 COVID-19 vaccine. Sequencing used peripheral blood, obtained 28 days after the second AZD1222 dose. This chain's CDR3 is CASSGGMGELFF. The CDR3 nucleotides read TGTGCTAGCAGCGGGGGTATGGGGGAGCTGTTTTTT.